The entry below describes one TCR beta chain. Clones were read by immunoSEQ multiplex PCR, and TCRdb kept only the in-frame ones, dropping some. Of some 41,000 clones listed, about three quarters are singletons. These data come from a study of early stage breast cancer tumors. V was clipped by 4 bases and J by 3 bases; unmatched bases: 7. CDR3 length: 15 residues. Germline V gene sequence: CDR1 SGHRS, CDR2 YFSETQ. This clonotype originated in a person between 50 and 60 years old with breast cancer. The chain recombines TRBV5-1 with TRBJ2-3; the match to TRBD1 covers 8 bases. Sequenced input: blood. The CDR3 DNA is TGCGCCAGCAGCCCCCTGGACAGGGAGACAGATACGCAGTATTTT. As protein: CASSPLDRETDTQYF.